The entry below describes one TCR beta chain. Its antigen is unidentified. The entry originates in a study of shared clonotypes between healthy human individuals. The assay was carried out at the deep level. Only in-frame clones appear in the TCRdb table, and some are missing; sequencing was by immunoSEQ multiplex PCR. The data hold more than 2 million clones, with about 94% observed a single time. Study conclusions and caveats: Clonotype sharing across several donors was observed for approximately 5% of naive CD4 clonotypes.

Naive CD8 isolation took CD45RO-negative cells positively selected for CCR7 and excluded terminally differentiated effector memory CD45RA+ cells. Sequencing was carried out using naive CD8+ T cells sorted from blood. The receptor's source is a man aged 18 to 30 in good health.

CDR3 nucleotides: TGCGCCAGCAGCCACGGGCTAGCGGGATTTACAGATACGCAGTATTTT. This gives the protein CASSHGLAGFTDTQYF. The chain recombines TRBV4-3 with TRBJ2-3; 9 positions agree with TRBD2. Trimming at V came to 3 bases and at J to 3 bases, leaving 7 bases not matched to a gene. Germline loops: CDR1 LGHNA, CDR2 YSLEER. This CDR3 has 16 residues.